Sequencing of this T cell receptor (beta chain) was carried out in a study of Tregs in tolerant kidney transplant recipients. Broader study findings: Antigen-driven expansion was suggested because donor-specific Tregs expanded more than all Tregs in tolerant patients. Validation in larger populations is needed because few patients were studied.

The method was immunoSEQ multiplex PCR; TCRdb's version includes in-frame clones alone and lacks a portion of them. In the table there are 81,000 or so clones, around nine tenths of which are singletons. CDR1 and CDR2 from the germline V gene are SGHTA and FQGTGA. V dropped 2 bases and J dropped 4; count of bases not matched to a gene: 9. The CDR3 loop spans 17 amino acids. A note on this clone: Its target is not known.

Related graft donors supplied nonmyeloablative bone marrow transplants, and mixed chimerism was transient. J is TRBJ2-1 and V is TRBV7-3; 9 bases align to TRBD2. This specimen was CD4+ T cells from blood (PBMCs), taken 24 months after the transplant. This sequence originates from a human patient who received a combined kidney and bone marrow transplant. Some T cells may trace back to the graft donor. The CDR3, as DNA: TGTGCCAGCAGCTTAGCGGGAGGGACGGGAGGGTACAATGAGCAGTTCTTC. This translates into CASSLAGGTGGYNEQFF.